Following are 10 T cell receptor beta chains from one sample sequenced in a study of CD8 T cells in ankylosing spondylitis. Each CDR3 protein is one row after TCRdb ran MiXCR on the 5' RACE reads. The repertoire has 200,000 to 250,000 distinct CDR3 sequences, about 10% of them found once; the top ten carry approximately 6.6%. Sequenced sample: blood, either unsorted or a sorted T cell fraction (not recorded which). These receptor sequences come from a male donor with ankylosing spondylitis or in good health (not recorded which).

This clonotype was seen repeatedly, ten times or more. The chain couples TRBV20-1 to TRBJ2-3; D may match TRBD1 or TRBD2 (5 bases each). Per the germline V gene, CDR1 is DFQATT and CDR2 is SNEGSKA (reference sequence). The V gene lost 0 bases and the J gene lost 11 bases, with 15 bases spanning the gap. The CDR3 is 13 residues long. The CDR3 nucleotides read TGCAGTGCTAGAGATCCCGTAGTGGGGGAGCAGTATTTT. Protein: CSARDPVVGEQYF.

V is TRBV7-9 and J is TRBJ2-1; no firm D call. Trimming took 5 bases from V and 8 from J, leaving 16 bases between them. The CDR3 is 14 residues long. Germline CDR1 and CDR2: SEHNR and FQNEAQ (reference sequence). CDR3 in amino acids: CASSPPGIRDEQFF. CDR3 nucleotide sequence: TGTGCCAGCAGCCCCCCAGGAATAAGGGATGAGCAGTTCTTC.

This clonotype was counted many times. This chain joins TRBV15 and TRBJ1-1, with TRBD1 identical over 7 bases. The CDR3 runs 13 residues. Germline CDR1 LNHNV, CDR2 YYDKDF (reference sequence). With V trimmed by 4 bases and J by 5 bases, 4 bases remained unmatched. The CDR3 region is CATSITGVTEAFF. CDR3 coding DNA: TGTGCCACCAGCATCACAGGGGTTACTGAAGCTTTCTTT.

This clonotype occurred many times. The chain is built from TRBV10-3 and TRBJ2-1, with TRBD1 matching 10 bases. Germline V lookup: CDR1 ENHRY, CDR2 SYGVKD. This CDR3 has 15 residues. The ends lost 5 bases at V and 3 bases at J; junction bases unmatched: 4. CDR3 sequence: CAISPTGGIYNEQFF. CDR3 nucleotides: TGTGCCATCAGTCCGACAGGGGGCATCTACAATGAGCAGTTCTTC.

This clonotype was seen a handful of times. J is TRBJ2-5 and V is TRBV7-9; D unclear. Trimming stripped 0 bases from V and 3 bases from J, with 14 bases between. From germline, CDR1 is SEHNR and CDR2 FQNEAQ (reference sequence). This CDR3 comprises 16 residues. The CDR3 DNA reads TGTGCCAGCAGCTTAGCGTGGTTGTCCGATGAAGAGACCCAGTACTTC. Translated: CASSLAWLSDEETQYF.

The sample holds many counts of this clonotype. The V gene is TRBV6-4, the J gene TRBJ2-1; D is unclear. The germline V and J ends were trimmed by 3 bases and 0 bases, with 12 bases remaining between them. Germline values: CDR1 MRHNA, CDR2 SNTAGT. This CDR3 has 16 amino acids. The CDR3, as DNA: TGTGCCAGCAGTGATCAGGTTTCCAGCTCCTACAATGAGCAGTTCTTC. It yields the protein CASSDQVSSSYNEQFF.

The genes are TRBV12-3 or TRBV12-4 and TRBJ1-5, with unresolved D. Trimming pared 3 bases from V and 3 bases from J, leaving 9 bases between. The CDR3 is made up of 14 amino acids. CDR3 bases: TGTGCCAGCAGTTTTCTGACGGACAATCAGCCCCAGCATTTT. It is translated as CASSFLTDNQPQHF.

This clonotype has only a few counts. For the CDR3, the DNA is TGCGCCAGCAGCCCCCGTTACAGGGGGGAGGACGAGCAGTACTTC. Translated, it gives CASSPRYRGEDEQYF. The chain combines TRBV5-1 with TRBJ2-7, with TRBD1 matching over 8 bases. CDR3 length: 15 amino acids. V gave up 4 bases and J gave up 5 bases; unmatched junction bases: 11. Germline V gene lookup returns CDR1 SGHRS and CDR2 YFSETQ.

This clonotype was counted between two and nine times. The chain is built from TRBV11-3 and TRBJ2-1; 10 bases align to TRBD2. The CDR3 length is 16 residues. Germline CDR1 SGHNT, CDR2 YENEEA. V gave up 2 bases and J gave up 4 bases; unmatched junction bases: 5. CDR3 protein: CASSLRALAGYNEQFF. CDR3 coding DNA: TGTGCCAGCAGCTTACGGGCACTAGCGGGGTACAATGAGCAGTTCTTC. Filled out from reference TRBV11-3 and TRBJ2-1, the complete variable domain reads EAGVVQSPRYKIIEKKQPVAFWCNPISGHNTLYWYLQNLGQGPELLIRYENEEAVDDSQLPKDRFSAERLKGVDSTLKIQPAELGDSAVYLCASSLRALAGYNEQFFGPGTRLTVL.

This clonotype has ten or more counts. The rearrangement links TRBV5-1 to TRBJ2-1; D may match TRBD1 or TRBD2 (6 bases each). Germline-derived CDR1 and CDR2 are SGHRS and YFSETQ. V shed 0 bases and J shed 8 bases, with 15 bases lying between them. There are 15 residues in the CDR3. CDR3 coding DNA: TGCGCCAGCAGCTTGGACAGGGACTCACCTGATGAGCAGTTCTTC. Translated, it gives CASSLDRDSPDEQFF.